These T cell receptor beta chains were read from a single sample in a study of Ad26.COV2.S vaccination and SARS-CoV-2 variants. Only in-frame clones appear in the TCRdb table, and some are missing; sequencing was by immunoSEQ multiplex PCR. The sample comprises 350,000 to 450,000 clones, 80% to 90% of which are singletons, and around 7.3% rests with the top ten. The input for sequencing was peripheral blood, taken in a trial of Ad26.COV2.S vaccine versus placebo. Every receptor here comes from a person between 18 and 60 years old who received the Ad26.COV2.S COVID-19 vaccine or a placebo. Both conserved end residues are part of each CDR3. The D gene is left open where the match is weak. Rows may omit the clone size; those that give it use once, few, many or a size class.

v_call,j_call,d_call,clone_size,cdr3_aa,cdr3_nt
TRBV7-3,TRBJ2-3,NA,NA,CASSLKGDADTQYF,TGTGCCAGCAGCTTAAAGGGGGACGCAGATACGCAGTATTTT
TRBV5-1,TRBJ2-1,NA,NA,CASSLGTSSYNEQFF,TGCGCCAGCAGCTTGGGTACTAGCTCCTACAATGAGCAGTTCTTC
TRBV30,TRBJ1-5,TRBD1,NA,CAWSPRAGGYYSNQPQHF,TGTGCCTGGAGTCCCCGGGCAGGGGGCTATTATAGCAATCAGCCCCAGCATTTT
TRBV20-1,TRBJ1-1,NA,NA,CSANSGHGSFF,TGCAGTGCCAATTCGGGACATGGGTCTTTCTTT
TRBV13,TRBJ1-4,NA,few,CASSLRGRGPEKLFF,TGTGCCAGCAGCTTAAGGGGCAGGGGCCCGGAAAAACTGTTTTTT
TRBV5-1,TRBJ2-1,NA,NA,CASSLRQVSYNEQFF,TGCGCCAGCAGCTTGAGACAGGTTTCCTACAATGAGCAGTTCTTC
TRBV10-1,TRBJ1-2,NA,NA,CASSGASRHGYTF,TGCGCCAGCAGTGGGGCAAGCCGACACGGCTACACCTTC
TRBV5-1,TRBJ1-1,NA,NA,CASSLEHNTEAFF,TGCGCCAGCAGCTTGGAGCACAACACTGAAGCTTTCTTT
TRBV2,TRBJ1-2,NA,NA,CASSVPFPENYGYTF,TGTGCCAGCAGTGTACCCTTTCCAGAAAACTATGGCTACACCTTC
TRBV5-1,TRBJ1-1,NA,NA,CASSLTVGNTEAFF,TGCGCCAGCAGTCTGACGGTGGGGAACACTGAAGCTTTCTTT
TRBV5-1,TRBJ2-7,NA,NA,CASSFAAGYEQYF,TGCGCCAGCAGCTTTGCGGCTGGCTACGAGCAGTACTTC
TRBV27,TRBJ1-5,NA,NA,CASSLWGNSNQPQHF,TGTGCCAGCAGTTTATGGGGGAATAGCAATCAGCCCCAGCATTTT
TRBV7-9,TRBJ2-5,NA,few,CASSPVGETQYF,TGTGCCAGCAGTCCGGTCGGAGAGACCCAGTACTTC
TRBV19,TRBJ2-7,TRBD1,NA,CASSFSRGLSEQYF,TGTGCCAGTAGTTTCTCCAGGGGGCTCAGCGAGCAGTACTTC
TRBV11-2,TRBJ2-1,NA,NA,CASSLGPVRYNEQFF,TGTGCCAGCAGCTTAGGACCCGTACGATACAATGAGCAGTTCTTC
TRBV5-5,TRBJ2-2,NA,NA,CASSPPGLWNVRTGELFF,TGTGCCAGCAGCCCCCCAGGACTTTGGAACGTGAGAACCGGGGAGCTGTTTTTT
TRBV6-2/TRBV6-3,TRBJ2-2,NA,NA,CASSPYLSANGELFF,TGTGCCAGCAGTCCCTACCTGTCTGCCAACGGGGAGCTGTTTTTT
TRBV20-1,TRBJ1-2,NA,once,CSAGGNYGYTF,TGCAGTGCTGGGGGCAACTATGGCTACACCTTC
TRBV5-1,TRBJ2-3,TRBD2,NA,CASSFERGGSPDTQYF,TGCGCCAGCAGCTTCGAGCGGGGGGGAAGCCCAGATACGCAGTATTTT
TRBV3-1/TRBV3-2,TRBJ2-3,TRBD2,NA,CASSQPMTSGGSGNTQYF,TGTGCCAGCAGCCAACCGATGACTAGCGGGGGTTCCGGGAATACGCAGTATTTT
TRBV12-3/TRBV12-4,TRBJ2-1,NA,NA,CASSYGGGEQFF,TGTGCCAGCAGTTATGGGGGAGGCGAGCAGTTCTTC
TRBV10-3,TRBJ2-2,TRBD1,NA,CAIMAGTGGSGELFF,TGTGCCATCATGGCTGGGACAGGGGGCTCCGGGGAGCTGTTTTTT
TRBV19,TRBJ2-2,NA,NA,CASSMTRGAGAITGELFF,TGTGCCAGTAGTATGACTCGTGGGGCAGGGGCCATCACCGGGGAGCTGTTTTTT
TRBV10-3,TRBJ1-6,NA,few,CAISELGGGNSPLHF,TGTGCCATCAGTGAGCTAGGGGGAGGGAATTCACCCCTCCACTTT
TRBV27,TRBJ2-1,NA,NA,CASSFDRGVNNEQFF,TGTGCCAGCAGCTTCGATCGTGGGGTTAACAATGAGCAGTTCTTC
TRBV28,TRBJ2-7,NA,NA,CASSSNPAFSYEQYF,TGTGCCAGCAGCTCCAACCCAGCGTTCTCCTACGAGCAGTACTTC
TRBV7-2,TRBJ2-7,NA,NA,CASSPGRRVHYEQYF,TGTGCCAGCAGCCCAGGTCGTAGGGTTCACTACGAGCAGTACTTC
TRBV7-6,TRBJ2-3,NA,NA,CASSLVLGTTDTQYF,TGTGCCAGCAGCTTAGTCCTGGGGACCACAGATACGCAGTATTTT
TRBV19,TRBJ1-2,NA,NA,CASSGFQGKDGYTF,TGTGCCAGTAGTGGGTTCCAAGGGAAGGATGGCTACACCTTC
TRBV9,TRBJ1-1,NA,NA,CASSVGGENTEAFF,TGTGCCAGCAGCGTCGGAGGGGAGAACACTGAAGCTTTCTTT
TRBV5-4,TRBJ1-2,NA,NA,CASSPGTPDGYTF,TGTGCCAGCAGCCCCGGGACCCCTGATGGCTACACCTTC
TRBV5-4,TRBJ2-4,NA,NA,CASSTNSGAKNIQYF,TGTGCCAGCAGCACAAACTCTGGGGCCAAAAACATTCAGTACTTC
TRBV2,TRBJ2-1,NA,NA,CASSSSTRIYNEQFF,TGTGCCAGCAGTTCCTCCACTAGGATCTACAATGAGCAGTTCTTC
TRBV30,TRBJ1-1,TRBD1,NA,CAWSPGQVVF,TGTGCCTGGAGTCCGGGACAGGTAGTTTTT
TRBV29-1,TRBJ2-7,NA,NA,CSVGQSYEQYF,TGCAGCGTTGGCCAGAGCTACGAGCAGTACTTC
TRBV5-1,TRBJ1-1,NA,NA,CASSLVAGPTEAFF,TGCGCCAGCAGCTTGGTGGCAGGACCAACTGAAGCTTTCTTT
TRBV7-3,TRBJ1-1,TRBD1,NA,CASSLYGQGLTEAFF,TGTGCCAGCAGCTTATATGGACAGGGGCTCACTGAAGCTTTCTTT
TRBV5-1,TRBJ2-5,TRBD2,once,CASGGTSGEETQYF,TGCGCCAGCGGTGGGACTAGCGGGGAGGAGACCCAGTACTTC
TRBV2,TRBJ1-1,NA,many,CASSGRRQDTTNTEAFF,TGTGCCAGCAGTGGACGTCGACAGGATACAACGAACACTGAAGCTTTCTTT
TRBV11-1,TRBJ2-7,NA,few,CASSVTDSNYEQYF,TGTGCCAGCAGCGTTACAGACTCTAACTACGAGCAGTACTTC
TRBV24-1,TRBJ2-1,NA,once,CATSQVRSYNEQFF,TGTGCCACCAGCCAGGTTCGATCCTACAATGAGCAGTTCTTC
TRBV6-5,TRBJ1-1,NA,NA,CASSSKGPLEGTEAFF,TGTGCCAGCAGTTCTAAGGGACCCCTGGAGGGCACTGAAGCTTTCTTT
TRBV5-1,TRBJ1-1,NA,NA,CASSSARPNTEAFF,TGCGCCAGCAGCTCCGCCCGCCCGAACACTGAAGCTTTCTTT
TRBV27,TRBJ1-1,NA,NA,CASSLSPRNTEAFF,TGTGCCAGCAGTTTATCTCCGAGGAACACTGAAGCTTTCTTT
TRBV11-2,TRBJ1-2,TRBD1,NA,CASSLEGTGGGYGYTF,TGTGCCAGCAGCTTAGAAGGGACAGGGGGAGGGTATGGCTACACCTTC
TRBV2,TRBJ1-5,TRBD1,NA,CASSEFFTGQGSNQPQHF,TGTGCCAGCAGTGAATTCTTCACGGGACAGGGAAGCAATCAGCCCCAGCATTTT
TRBV5-1,TRBJ2-7,NA,NA,CASSPGVPANEQYF,TGCGCCAGCAGCCCTGGAGTACCAGCCAACGAGCAGTACTTC
TRBV19,TRBJ1-3,NA,NA,CASDNGNSGNTIYF,TGTGCCAGTGACAACGGAAACTCTGGAAACACCATATATTTT
TRBV4-1,TRBJ1-1,NA,NA,CASSNRGTAEAFF,TGCGCCAGCAGTAACCGTGGGACGGCTGAAGCTTTCTTT
TRBV6-5,TRBJ1-3,NA,NA,CASSYSGTAGNTIYF,TGTGCCAGCAGTTACTCCGGGACGGCTGGAAACACCATATATTTT
TRBV6-5,TRBJ2-7,NA,NA,CASSSGNYYEQYF,TGTGCCAGCAGTTCAGGGAACTACTACGAGCAGTACTTC
TRBV6-6,TRBJ1-1,NA,NA,CASRPSGKNTEAFF,TGTGCCAGCAGACCGTCGGGGAAGAACACTGAAGCTTTCTTT
TRBV24-1,TRBJ2-1,NA,NA,CATSDLGSSYNEQFF,TGTGCCACCAGTGATTTGGGAAGCTCCTACAATGAGCAGTTCTTC